These T cell receptor beta chains were read from a single sample in a study of CD8+CD57+ T cells in acquired aplastic anemia. Via MiXCR, TCRdb re-called the reads, giving one row per CDR3 protein. Among approximately 170,000 distinct CDR3 sequences listed, less than 50% were seen once. The sequenced sample was sorted CD4+, CD8+, or CD8+CD57+ T cells (not recorded which) from PBMCs. The receptor set was obtained from a human donor with aplastic anemia. The CDR3 runs from the conserved cysteine through the conserved F or W. A D gene is named only where the DNA matches it firmly. Size tells how often a clone was seen (once, few, many) or the class of an expanded clone, and some rows leave it out.

v_gene: TRBV2; abundance: few; d_gene: -; j_gene: TRBJ1-3; CDR3nt: TGTGCCAGCTCTAAGAGTGGAAACACCATATATTTT; CDR3aa: CASSKSGNTIYF
v_gene: TRBV24-1; abundance: -; d_gene: -; j_gene: TRBJ1-4; CDR3nt: TGTGCCACCAGTGATTCAAACGGCGGGAAACTGTTTTTT; CDR3aa: CATSDSNGGKLFF
v_gene: TRBV7-9; abundance: few; d_gene: TRBD1; j_gene: TRBJ2-7; CDR3nt: TGTGCCAGCAGCGCCGGTGGGACAGCCTACGAGCAGTACTTC; CDR3aa: CASSAGGTAYEQYF
v_gene: TRBV9; abundance: -; d_gene: TRBD1; j_gene: TRBJ2-1; CDR3nt: TGTGCCAGCGGCATCGACAGGGGTGAGCAGTTCTTC; CDR3aa: CASGIDRGEQFF
v_gene: TRBV25-1; abundance: many; d_gene: TRBD2; j_gene: TRBJ2-2; CDR3nt: TGTGCCAGCAGTGAACTGGGGACTAGCGGATCCACCGGGGAGCTGTTTTTT; CDR3aa: CASSELGTSGSTGELFF
v_gene: TRBV20-1; abundance: -; d_gene: TRBD2; j_gene: TRBJ2-5; CDR3nt: TGCAGTGCTAGTTACGCGGGGGGCCAAGAGACCCAGTACTTC; CDR3aa: CSASYAGGQETQYF
v_gene: TRBV20-1; abundance: many; d_gene: -; j_gene: TRBJ2-1; CDR3nt: TGCAGTGCTAGAGGGCAGGCGGGATCCCTGGGAGAGCAGTTCTTC; CDR3aa: CSARGQAGSLGEQFF
v_gene: TRBV7-6; abundance: many; d_gene: -; j_gene: TRBJ2-2; CDR3nt: TGTGCCAGCAGTTCCCGGCTGGGGGCCGGGGAGCTGTTTTTT; CDR3aa: CASSSRLGAGELFF
v_gene: TRBV7-2; abundance: -; d_gene: -; j_gene: TRBJ2-1; CDR3nt: TGTGCCAGCAGCCGGGGGACTCCTAATGAGCAGTTCTTC; CDR3aa: CASSRGTPNEQFF
v_gene: TRBV19; abundance: -; d_gene: -; j_gene: TRBJ2-7; CDR3nt: TGTGCCAGTAGTATAGGGTCTGCCACCTACGAGCAGTACTTC; CDR3aa: CASSIGSATYEQYF
v_gene: TRBV2; abundance: -; d_gene: -; j_gene: TRBJ1-6; CDR3nt: TGTGCCAGCAGTGAGAGGGTCGCGCGGAATTCACCCCTCCACTTT; CDR3aa: CASSERVARNSPLHF
v_gene: TRBV5-5; abundance: many; d_gene: -; j_gene: TRBJ2-2; CDR3nt: TGTGCCAGCAGCTTGGAAGGGTGGGAGCTGTTTTTT; CDR3aa: CASSLEGWELFF
v_gene: TRBV9; abundance: -; d_gene: -; j_gene: TRBJ2-7; CDR3nt: TGTGCCAGCAGCGCGCGAGGGGGAGAGCAGTACTTC; CDR3aa: CASSARGGEQYF
v_gene: TRBV9; abundance: many; d_gene: TRBD2; j_gene: TRBJ2-5; CDR3nt: TGTGCCAGCAGCTCTCACGCCGGGACTAGCGCAGAGACCCAGTACTTC; CDR3aa: CASSSHAGTSAETQYF
v_gene: TRBV5-1; abundance: -; d_gene: TRBD1; j_gene: TRBJ2-7; CDR3nt: TGCGCCAGCAGCTTCCGACAGGGTTCCCACGAGCAGTACTTC; CDR3aa: CASSFRQGSHEQYF
v_gene: TRBV7-2; abundance: many; d_gene: -; j_gene: TRBJ2-6; CDR3nt: TGTGCCAGCAGCTTAGCGTCGGGTCGCTCTGGGGCCAACGTCCTGACTTTC; CDR3aa: CASSLASGRSGANVLTF
v_gene: TRBV7-2; abundance: many; d_gene: -; j_gene: TRBJ1-1; CDR3nt: TGTGCCAGCAGCTTAGCGCTCAGGGGCAGGACTGAAGCTTTCTTT; CDR3aa: CASSLALRGRTEAFF
v_gene: TRBV5-1; abundance: few; d_gene: -; j_gene: TRBJ2-2; CDR3nt: TGCGCCAGCAGCCTCGGAGAGGGCGCGAACACCGGGGAGCTGTTTTTT; CDR3aa: CASSLGEGANTGELFF
v_gene: TRBV2; abundance: -; d_gene: TRBD1; j_gene: TRBJ1-4; CDR3nt: TGTGCCAGCAGTTACGGACAGGTTAATGAAAAACTGTTTTTT; CDR3aa: CASSYGQVNEKLFF
v_gene: TRBV7-9; abundance: -; d_gene: TRBD2; j_gene: TRBJ2-5; CDR3nt: TGCGCCAGCAGCCGACGGACTAGCGTACCAGAGACCCAGTACTTC; CDR3aa: CASSRRTSVPETQYF
v_gene: TRBV20-1; abundance: many; d_gene: -; j_gene: TRBJ1-1; CDR3nt: TGCAGTGCTAGATACTTAGGGACTGAAGCTTTCTTT; CDR3aa: CSARYLGTEAFF
v_gene: TRBV7-3; abundance: -; d_gene: -; j_gene: TRBJ2-7; CDR3nt: TGTGCCAGCAGCTTAGTTGACAGGATGGCCTACGAGCAGTACTTC; CDR3aa: CASSLVDRMAYEQYF
v_gene: TRBV7-9; abundance: -; d_gene: -; j_gene: TRBJ2-7; CDR3nt: TGTGCCAGCGGAGGAACAGGGTCGGCCTACGAGCAGTACTTC; CDR3aa: CASGGTGSAYEQYF
v_gene: TRBV9; abundance: -; d_gene: -; j_gene: TRBJ2-3; CDR3nt: TGTGCCAGCAGCGTAGGGTACGGGGTGAGCACAGATACGCAGTATTTT; CDR3aa: CASSVGYGVSTDTQYF
v_gene: TRBV5-1; abundance: many; d_gene: -; j_gene: TRBJ2-3; CDR3nt: TGCGCCAGCAGCTTGGTTCCGGGCACAGATACGCAGTATTTT; CDR3aa: CASSLVPGTDTQYF
v_gene: TRBV5-1; abundance: many; d_gene: TRBD1; j_gene: TRBJ1-2; CDR3nt: TGCGCCAGCAGCAGGGACAGCCACCTAGCTAACTATGGCTACACCTTC; CDR3aa: CASSRDSHLANYGYTF
v_gene: TRBV18; abundance: few; d_gene: -; j_gene: TRBJ2-5; CDR3nt: TGTGCCAGCTCACCAGGCCCTGAGACCCAGTACTTC; CDR3aa: CASSPGPETQYF
v_gene: TRBV15; abundance: once; d_gene: TRBD1; j_gene: TRBJ2-7; CDR3nt: TGTGCCACCAGCAGAGATAAGACAGGGGCCAGTGGGTACTTC; CDR3aa: CATSRDKTGASGYF
v_gene: TRBV20-1; abundance: -; d_gene: -; j_gene: TRBJ1-1; CDR3nt: TGCAGTGCTCCGCTGAACACTGAAGCTTTCTTT; CDR3aa: CSAPLNTEAFF
v_gene: TRBV6-5; abundance: many; d_gene: TRBD2; j_gene: TRBJ2-5; CDR3nt: TGTGCCAGCAGGCTAGCGGGGAGGTTAGAGACCCAGTACTTC; CDR3aa: CASRLAGRLETQYF
v_gene: TRBV20-1; abundance: -; d_gene: -; j_gene: TRBJ1-4; CDR3nt: TGCAGTGCTGTACCGGGGGTTGGGGCAACTAATGAAAAACTGTTTTTT; CDR3aa: CSAVPGVGATNEKLFF
v_gene: TRBV20-1; abundance: many; d_gene: TRBD1; j_gene: TRBJ2-1; CDR3nt: TGCAGTGCTACCGACAGGGTGAATGAGCAGTTCTTC; CDR3aa: CSATDRVNEQFF
v_gene: TRBV10-3; abundance: -; d_gene: TRBD2; j_gene: TRBJ2-7; CDR3nt: TGTGCCACCTCCGGGCGTAGCGGGGGGGCCCTCGAGCAGTACTTC; CDR3aa: CATSGRSGGALEQYF
v_gene: TRBV25-1; abundance: -; d_gene: TRBD1; j_gene: TRBJ2-7; CDR3nt: TGTGCCAGCAGTGATCCGGGACAGGGGCCCAACGAGCAGTACTTC; CDR3aa: CASSDPGQGPNEQYF
v_gene: TRBV10-3; abundance: few; d_gene: -; j_gene: TRBJ1-6; CDR3nt: TGTGCCATCGACCAATCGGGCTCCTATAATTCACCCCTCCACTTT; CDR3aa: CAIDQSGSYNSPLHF
v_gene: TRBV7-9; abundance: -; d_gene: -; j_gene: TRBJ1-1; CDR3nt: TGTGCCAGCAGCTTCGGGTCAGCTCCTGAAGCTTTCTTT; CDR3aa: CASSFGSAPEAFF
v_gene: TRBV7-2; abundance: many; d_gene: TRBD1; j_gene: TRBJ1-5; CDR3nt: TGTGCCAGTGCCGGGACAGGAGGAAATCAGCCCCAGCATTTT; CDR3aa: CASAGTGGNQPQHF
v_gene: TRBV6-4; abundance: -; d_gene: -; j_gene: TRBJ2-6; CDR3nt: TGTGCCAGCAGCTTCCCTATCTCTGGGGCCAACGTCCTGACTTTC; CDR3aa: CASSFPISGANVLTF
v_gene: TRBV12-3/TRBV12-4; abundance: -; d_gene: -; j_gene: TRBJ1-2; CDR3nt: TGTGCCAGCAGTTTTCGATTGCTAGGGGATGGCTACACCTTC; CDR3aa: CASSFRLLGDGYTF
v_gene: TRBV6-1; abundance: many; d_gene: TRBD1; j_gene: TRBJ1-2; CDR3nt: TGTGCCAGCAGTGAAAGTGCAGGGGGAAACTATGGCTACACCTTC; CDR3aa: CASSESAGGNYGYTF
v_gene: TRBV12-3/TRBV12-4; abundance: many; d_gene: -; j_gene: TRBJ1-5; CDR3nt: TGTGCCAGCAACCGGGGTAGCAATCAGCCCCAGCATTTT; CDR3aa: CASNRGSNQPQHF
v_gene: TRBV7-8; abundance: -; d_gene: TRBD1; j_gene: TRBJ1-2; CDR3nt: TGTGCCAGCAGTCGAACAGGGGTCGGCTACACCTTC; CDR3aa: CASSRTGVGYTF
v_gene: TRBV6-5; abundance: many; d_gene: TRBD1; j_gene: TRBJ1-2; CDR3nt: TGTGCCAGCAGTTACACGGGGACAGGGAGGATTGGCTACACCTTC; CDR3aa: CASSYTGTGRIGYTF
v_gene: TRBV20-1; abundance: -; d_gene: -; j_gene: TRBJ1-2; CDR3nt: TGCAGTGCTAGACCTAACTTGGGCTACACCTTC; CDR3aa: CSARPNLGYTF